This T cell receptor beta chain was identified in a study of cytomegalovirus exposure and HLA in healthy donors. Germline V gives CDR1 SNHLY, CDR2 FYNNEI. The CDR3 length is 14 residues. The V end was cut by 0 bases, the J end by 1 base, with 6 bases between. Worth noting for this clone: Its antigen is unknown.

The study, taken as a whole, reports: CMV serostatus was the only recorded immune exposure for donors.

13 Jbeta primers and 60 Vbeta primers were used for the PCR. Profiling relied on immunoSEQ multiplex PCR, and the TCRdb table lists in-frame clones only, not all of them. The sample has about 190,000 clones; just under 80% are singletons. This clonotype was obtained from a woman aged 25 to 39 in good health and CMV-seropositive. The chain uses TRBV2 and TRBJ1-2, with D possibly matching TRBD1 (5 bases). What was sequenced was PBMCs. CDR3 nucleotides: TGTGCCAGCAGTGAAGCGGGGGGTAACTATGGCTACACCTTC. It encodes CASSEAGGNYGYTF.